Sequencing of this T cell receptor beta chain was carried out in a study of cytomegalovirus exposure and HLA in healthy donors. Findings and limits, study-wide: Rare TCR sequences predominated, though certain public TCRs were found in many donors. Per published reports, the classifier diagnosed cytomegalovirus status with high specificity and sensitivity.

The table came from immunoSEQ multiplex PCR; TCRdb's copy has only in-frame clones and leaves some out. The sample lists roughly 67,000 clones, roughly nine tenths occurring once. As for this clone: Its antigen is undetermined.

Trimming left V 6 bases short and J 1 base short, with 11 bases between. Germline lookup yields CDR1 SGHAT and CDR2 FQNNGV. The CDR3 consists of 14 residues. The sequence came from a man between 18 and 29 years old in good health and CMV-seronegative. The chain carries TRBV11-2 and TRBJ2-3, with D perhaps TRBD1 (6 bases). Input material: PBMCs. The CDR3 nucleotides are TGTGCCAGCAGGGGGGCCTCAGGCACAGATACGCAGTATTTT. Translation gives CASRGASGTDTQYF.